This entry lists 2 T cell receptor beta chains sequenced from one sample in a study of blood T cells in healthy people across ages. The authors ran a second PCR of roughly 7 to 11 cycles using a sample-barcoded 5' primer and a J-beta primer mix. A single record per CDR3 protein comes from TCRdb applying MiXCR to the 5' RACE reads. The sample has around 990,000 distinct CDR3 sequences, approximately 38% seen once. Input material: blood. These receptor sequences come from a man in his late teens or twenties in good health.

In the case of this clonotype: An end of the junction does not agree with germline; a read error may underlie this. This chain connects TRBV7-8 to TRBJ1-3; D gene uncertain. This CDR3 has 18 residues. Germline CDR1 reads SGHVS; CDR2 reads FQNEAQ. CDR3 in DNA: TGTGCCAGCAGCTCAACGGCAGTTTCCGACATCTCTCGAAACACCATATATTTT. Translating it yields CASSSTAVSDISRNTIYF.

This chain joins TRBV5-1 and TRBJ2-1; D possibly corresponds to TRBD2 (5 bases). The V gene's germline CDR1 is SGHRS and CDR2 YFSETQ. V was shortened by 5 bases and J by 0 bases, with 9 bases between the two germline ends. This CDR3 has 14 residues. The CDR3 protein is CASSIGSSYNEQFF. The CDR3 region has the DNA TGCGCCAGCAGTATAGGGAGCTCCTACAATGAGCAGTTCTTC.